The subject of this entry is one T cell receptor (beta chain). Its target is not known. The method was immunoSEQ multiplex PCR; TCRdb's version includes in-frame clones alone and lacks a portion of them. The repertoire holds about 190,000 clones, with approximately 94% as singletons. This record comes from a study of T cell responses to AZD1222 COVID-19 vaccine. Germline V gene lookup returns CDR1 SGHNT and CDR2 YYREEE (reference sequence). V shed 0 bases and J 6 bases; nucleotides not matched to a gene: 6. The CDR3 has 16 residues. Overall study results and limits: Donors were chiefly white British, with a greater number of females, and clonal diversity was perhaps underestimated.

This TCR was recovered from an adult in good health. Source: peripheral blood, taken on day 0 of AZD1222 vaccination. This chain uses TRBV5-4 with TRBJ2-2, with TRBD1 matching 9 bases. CDR3 sequence: CASSLARDRVAGELFF. The CDR3 nucleotides read TGTGCCAGCAGCTTGGCCCGGGACAGGGTGGCCGGGGAGCTGTTTTTT.